This T cell receptor (beta chain) was captured by sequencing in a study of response to subunit inactivated influenza vaccine. Germline V gene data show CDR1 as MNHNS and CDR2 as SASEGT. CDR3 length equals 14 residues. The V segment lost 7 bases and the J segment 7 bases; nucleotides outside the gene matches: 9. TCRdb re-analysed the RT-PCR reads in MiXCR, keeping a single row per CDR3 protein. The sample yields around 570,000 distinct CDR3 sequences, around 8% seen once. Study-wide results and caveats: Researchers suggested that each seasonal influenza vaccination recruits few new T cells.

Details on this clonotype: Its antigen is unknown.

The receptor was derived from a man aged 45 to 75 who received an inactivated influenza vaccine. This specimen consisted of PBMCs from blood, obtained 23 months after vaccination. The chain recombines TRBV6-1 with TRBJ2-1; 8 nucleotides align to TRBD2. The CDR3 DNA reads TGTGCCAGCAACACCGGGACTAGAACGAATGAGCAGTTCTTC. Protein: CASNTGTRTNEQFF.